This paragraph reports one TCR beta chain. Its antigen is undetermined. This sample is part of a study of shared clonotypes between healthy human individuals. Study-wide background: There were three CD4 naive, three CD4 memory, two CD8 naive and one CD8 memory plates per donor.

Replicate PCRs from sorted subsets contained roughly 200 ng DNA, which is around 30,000 T cell genomes. Sequencing was performed with immunoSEQ multiplex PCR; in TCRdb, only in-frame clones are kept and a portion is missing. Of 1.5 million to 2.5 million clones detected, roughly 95% appear once; the ten largest clones hold 0.95% to 1.5%. CD8 cells classed as naive were CD45RO-negative and positively selected for CCR7, excluding terminally differentiated effector memory CD45RA+ cells. CDR1 and CDR2 from the germline V gene are MGHRA and YSYEKL. The CDR3 spans 13 residues. The V end was cut by 0 bases, the J end by 5 bases, with 8 bases between. Notes on the study in general: Researchers sampled blood only, noting tissue repertoires likely differ. Compared with clonotypes that all four donors shared, non-shared clonotypes had lower generation probabilities.

The specimen sequenced was naive CD8+ T cells sorted from blood. The clonotype originates from a man younger than 35 in good health. This chain connects TRBV4-1 to TRBJ2-7; no clear D gene. The CDR3 DNA follows: TGCGCCAGCAGCCAAGAGACCGAGGACGAGCAGTACTTC. It is translated as CASSQETEDEQYF.